Listed below are T cell receptor beta chains from one sample, sequenced in a study of cytomegalovirus exposure and HLA in healthy donors. Clones were sequenced by immunoSEQ multiplex PCR, and TCRdb holds only the in-frame ones, with some missing. The repertoire holds approximately 140,000 clones, with 84% as singletons. The sample was PBMCs. The receptors derive from a woman aged 30 to 39 in good health and CMV-seronegative. Each CDR3 is given with its conserved first and last residue. Each record gives: CDR3 protein, V gene, J gene.

CASGQGGYSNQPQHF	TRBV6-5	TRBJ1-5
CASSRDRSSYEQYF	TRBV2	TRBJ2-7
CASSLAGSGGSPETQYF	TRBV5-6	TRBJ2-5
CASSPPLVRGAFF	TRBV7-2	TRBJ1-1
CASKNSDTQYF	TRBV6-1	TRBJ2-3
CASSPGGVEFF	TRBV7-2	TRBJ2-1
CASRPTASSYNEQFF	TRBV5-1	TRBJ2-1
CASSQYAGTSGGAASFF	TRBV4-2	TRBJ2-1
CASSAVQGTRNSPLHF	TRBV9	TRBJ1-6
CASSFKGHYGYTF	TRBV27	TRBJ1-2
CASSLGISGPSTDTQYF	TRBV11-1	TRBJ2-3
CASSQSGNQPQHF	TRBV4-1	TRBJ1-5
CASSPSIHGDRQGYTEAFF	TRBV21-1	TRBJ1-1
CSAREGAF	TRBV20-1	TRBJ1-1
CASSQAAGGKNTQYF	TRBV19	TRBJ2-3
CASSSKSTDIYGYTF	TRBV5-4	TRBJ1-2
CASSLSTGQGGYEQYF	TRBV19	TRBJ2-7
CASSLGGGAEETQYF	TRBV5-1	TRBJ2-5
CASSLGTGDNQPQHF	TRBV5-1	TRBJ1-5
CASSGGDTGELFF	TRBV18	TRBJ2-2
CASSVSGVTEAFF	TRBV9	TRBJ1-1
CASSSSGGGSNSPLHF	TRBV7-9	TRBJ1-6
CASSLGPRDSGNTIYF	TRBV5-1	TRBJ1-3
CASSQDRVSNQPQHF	TRBV7-8	TRBJ1-5
CASSVYQGSRYEQYF	TRBV14	TRBJ2-7
CASQRGSNTGELFF	TRBV5-1	TRBJ2-2
CASSVLPGQGYEQYF	TRBV5-6	TRBJ2-7
CASSRWGQGARYEQYF	TRBV7-9	TRBJ2-7
CASSLGGQSFSGNTIYF	TRBV7-6	TRBJ1-3
CASSHQGTSDEQYF	TRBV7-2	TRBJ2-7
CASSPDRGVETQYF	TRBV5-4	TRBJ2-5
CASSQDQLAGKEQYF	TRBV4-3	TRBJ2-7
CASSERGTSSYNEQFF	TRBV2	TRBJ2-1
CASSYSLAGQGYTF	TRBV6-5	TRBJ1-2
CASSPLAGESYNEQFF	TRBV18	TRBJ2-1